Following are 26 T cell receptor beta chains from one sample sequenced in a study of beta chain features in type 1 diabetes. Reverse transcription of all isolated RNA meant that expressed TCRB transcripts were sequenced. Produced via immunoSEQ multiplex PCR; TCRdb's table is partial and in-frame only. Among around 300,000 clones listed, 8% were seen once. Sequencing used central memory CD4+ T cells from blood. The receptors stem from a woman between 18 and 29 years old in good health.

This clone was observed many times. In nucleotides, the CDR3 is TGTGCCAGCAGTTTAGGGGGACAGTATGTTCGTGAAGCTTTCTTT. Translating it yields CASSLGGQYVREAFF. The chain couples TRBV28 to TRBJ1-1, with 7 bases fitting TRBD1. Germline CDR1 reads MDHEN; CDR2 reads SYDVKM. Losses at the gene ends were 2 bases for V and 7 bases for J; bases not matched to a gene: 10. The CDR3 runs to 15 residues.

There are a few counts of this clone. The chain uses TRBV28 and TRBJ2-7; D uncertain. CDR3 length equals 14 residues. Germline V lookup: CDR1 MDHEN, CDR2 SYDVKM. The V and J ends lost 4 bases and 1 base respectively, with 11 bases between them. CDR3 coding DNA: TGTGCCAGCAGTTCCGACCAAGTATCCTACGAGCAGTACGTC. Amino acids: CASSSDQVSYEQYV.

Worth noting for this clone: The germline gene is not matched at one end of the junction; a read error may be the cause. The same CDR3 also results from other DNA sequences found in this sample. The CDR3 is CASSQAYNSPLHF. The CDR3 DNA sequence: TGCGCCAGCAGCCAAGCCTACAATTCACCCCTCCACTTT. V usage is TRBV4-3 and J usage is TRBJ1-6; no clear D. CDR1 is LGHNA and CDR2 is YSLEER in the germline V gene. This CDR3 has 13 residues.

There are a few counts of this clone. The chain carries TRBV30 and TRBJ1-5; 7 bases map to TRBD1. The CDR3 spans 15 residues. Germline-derived CDR1 and CDR2 are GTSNPN and SVGIG (reference sequence). Unmatched junction bases numbered 6, after V lost 2 bases and J lost 2 bases. Here the CDR3 DNA reads TGTGCCTGGAGTTATCCGGGACAGCGCAATCAGCCCCAGCATTTT. Translation: CAWSYPGQRNQPQHF.

The rearrangement joins TRBV10-3 to TRBJ2-7, with 15 bases fitting TRBD2. The ends lost 6 bases at V and 6 bases at J; junction bases unmatched: 15. From germline, CDR1 is ENHRY and CDR2 SYGVKD. The CDR3 spans 18 residues. CDR3 nucleotides: TGTGCCATCAGGCCGGGACTAGCGGGAGGCCCGCCTAGTTCCGAGCAGTACTTC. Translating gives CAIRPGLAGGPPSSEQYF.

This clone has at least ten counts. CDR3 in amino acids: CASSPQSGKYNEQFF. DNA for the CDR3: TGTGCCAGCAGCCCCCAAAGCGGGAAGTACAATGAGCAGTTCTTC. The genes are TRBV6-1 and TRBJ2-1; 7 bases match TRBD2. The germline V gene encodes CDR1 MNHNS and CDR2 SASEGT. After removal of 6 bases from V and 4 bases from J, the junction contained 9 bases not matched to a gene. CDR3 length equals 15 residues.

The V gene is TRBV7-2, the J gene TRBJ1-4; TRBD1 is a possible D gene (5 bases). Germline V lookup: CDR1 SGHTA, CDR2 FQGNSA. V was cut by 4 bases and J by 8 bases, with 11 bases left in between. The CDR3 sequence is 13 residues long. DNA of the CDR3: TGTGCCAGCAGCTCAGGGTTGGGCGAAAAACTGTTTTTT. Its translation is CASSSGLGEKLFF.

The CDR3 spells CASSFRTVYNEQFF. The CDR3 DNA follows: TGTGCCAGCAGTTTCAGGACAGTCTACAATGAGCAGTTCTTC. The J gene is TRBJ2-1, the V gene TRBV13; a possible D gene is TRBD1 (6 bases). The CDR3 spans 14 residues. Per germline, CDR1 PRHDT and CDR2 FYEKMQ (reference sequence). Trimming took 6 bases from V and 3 from J, leaving 12 bases between them.

There are a few counts of this clone. The chain links TRBV5-6 to TRBJ2-1, with D possibly being TRBD2 (6 bases). The CDR3 is 16 residues long. CDR1 and CDR2 (germline): SGHDT, YYEEEE. Deletions cut 0 bases from V and 3 bases from J, with 13 bases between. CDR3: CASSLGSGAGYNEQFF. The CDR3 DNA is TGTGCCAGCAGCTTGGGAAGTGGAGCGGGCTACAATGAGCAGTTCTTC.

In this sample, this clone turned up many times. The chain has TRBV2 and TRBJ1-1, with 10 bases lining up with TRBD1. V trimming: 4 bases; J trimming: 4 bases; junction bases outside the gene matches: 0. CDR1 SNHLY and CDR2 FYNNEI come from the germline V gene. CDR3 length equals 13 residues. CDR3 coding DNA: TGTGCCAGCAGTGGGACAGGGGGCACTGAAGCTTTCTTT. This gives the protein CASSGTGGTEAFF.

This clone turned up a few times. The chain recombines TRBV6-5 with TRBJ2-7, with unresolved D. Trimming left V 5 bases short and J 4 bases short, with 15 bases between. This CDR3 contains 14 residues. CDR1 and CDR2 (germline): MNHEY, SVGAGI. The CDR3 here is CASSPIDGTYEQYV. The CDR3 bases are TGTGCCAGCAGTCCGATAGACGGAACTTACGAGCAGTACGTC.

This clone was observed many times. The chain is built from TRBV5-1 and TRBJ2-1; the D gene is possibly TRBD1 (5 bases). The germline V and J ends were trimmed by 1 base and 0 bases, with 8 bases remaining between them. CDR3 length equals 15 residues. The V gene's germline CDR1 is SGHRS and CDR2 YFSETQ. CDR3: CASSLLQDSYNEQFF. CDR3 in DNA: TGCGCCAGCAGCTTGTTACAGGACTCCTACAATGAGCAGTTCTTC.

This clone was recorded a few times. The gene calls are TRBV7-2 and TRBJ1-2; D ambiguous. The CDR3 extends over 15 amino acids. Trimming removed 3 bases at V and 0 bases at J, with 11 bases between. Germline CDR1 reads SGHTA; CDR2 reads FQGNSA. The CDR3: CASSFSAASNYGYTF. Here the CDR3 DNA reads TGTGCCAGCAGCTTTTCGGCCGCCTCTAACTATGGCTACACCTTC.

The rearrangement links TRBV7-2 to TRBJ2-2; perhaps TRBD1 as D (5 bases). CDR1 and CDR2 from the germline V gene are SGHTA and FQGNSA. The CDR3 contains 17 residues. V was cut by 5 bases and J by 0 bases, with 16 bases left in between. The CDR3 DNA is TGTGCCAGCAGCCAAGAGGACACCACGGCGAACACCGGGGAGCTGTTTTTT. Amino acid sequence: CASSQEDTTANTGELFF.

The chain uses TRBV7-9 and TRBJ1-6; 7 bases fit TRBD1. Germline CDR1 SEHNR, CDR2 FQNEAQ (reference sequence). The V segment lost 3 bases and the J segment 7 bases; nucleotides outside the gene matches: 6. This CDR3 has 15 residues. CDR3 DNA: TGTGCCAGCAGCTTGTCCGGGACAGTGAATTCACCCCTCCACTTT. It translates to CASSLSGTVNSPLHF.

The CDR3 region has the DNA TGTGCCAGCAGCGCTCAGGGTCCTCTGAACACTGAAGCTTTCTTT. As protein: CASSAQGPLNTEAFF. The chain has TRBV7-9 and TRBJ1-1, with D tentatively TRBD1 (5 bases). Germline loops: CDR1 SEHNR, CDR2 FQNEAQ (reference sequence). Between the trimmed V and J ends, which lost 5 bases and 0 bases, there was a span of 13 bases. The CDR3 has 15 residues.

The chain joins TRBV7-9 to TRBJ2-6; 9 bases fit TRBD2. The CDR3 is 17 amino acids. The junction had 7 bases not matched to a gene; V was cut back by 5 bases and J by 2 bases. Germline-derived CDR1 and CDR2 are SEHNR and FQNEAQ (reference sequence). The CDR3 DNA sequence: TGTGCCAGCAGCCGTAGCGGGGGCGCGGCTGGGGCCAACGTCCTGACTTTC. Translation: CASSRSGGAAGANVLTF.

The chain uses TRBV29-1 and TRBJ1-4; the D gene is possibly TRBD1 (5 bases). Trimming stripped 1 base from V and 5 bases from J, with 5 bases between. Looked up from germline, CDR1 is SQVTM and CDR2 is ANQGSEA. CDR3 size: 12 residues. CDR3 DNA: TGCAGCGTTGAAGGGACAAATGAAAAACTGTTTTTT. It codes for CSVEGTNEKLFF.

The genes are TRBV7-6 and TRBJ2-1, with 13 bases identical to TRBD2. Germline CDR1 reads SGHVS; CDR2 reads FNYEAQ. The CDR3 is 16 residues long. Losses at the gene ends were 6 bases for V and 6 bases for J; bases not matched to a gene: 8. The CDR3 protein is CASSRRGTSGINEQFF. CDR3 in DNA: TGTGCCAGCAGTCGACGCGGGACTAGCGGGATCAATGAGCAGTTCTTC.

This clone was counted only a few times. The chain employs TRBV10-1 and TRBJ2-7, with D possibly matching TRBD1 (6 bases). The germline V and J ends were trimmed by 3 bases and 7 bases, with 16 bases remaining between them. The V gene's germline CDR1 is WNHNN and CDR2 SYGVQD (reference sequence). This CDR3 is 14 amino acids long. CDR3 protein: CASSETPTGIEQYV. For the CDR3, the DNA is TGCGCCAGCAGTGAAACACCAACAGGGATTGAGCAGTACGTC.

The genes are TRBV28 and TRBJ1-1; no reliable D call. CDR3 length: 15 amino acids. Germline CDR1 MDHEN, CDR2 SYDVKM. Deletions cut 5 bases from V and 6 bases from J, with 19 bases between. CDR3 sequence reads: CASSPYSPGVPEAFF. CDR3 bases: TGTGCCAGCAGTCCTTACAGCCCCGGGGTCCCTGAAGCTTTCTTT.

This clone was observed a few times. The rearrangement joins TRBV7-6 to TRBJ2-7, with D maybe TRBD2 (7 bases). The CDR3 loop spans 16 amino acids. Germline CDR1 is SGHVS and CDR2 is FNYEAQ. Trimming removed 0 bases from V and 0 bases from J, with 12 bases in between. CDR3 coding DNA: TGTGCCAGCAGCTTAGCGGGGGGGCTCAGCTCCTACGAGCAGTACTTC. Translated: CASSLAGGLSSYEQYF.

V usage is TRBV5-4 and J usage is TRBJ2-6; D not certain. Germline CDR1 and CDR2: SGHNT and YYREEE (reference sequence). Trimming took off 4 bases at V and 2 bases at J, with 4 bases between the two ends. There are 13 residues in the CDR3. The CDR3 coding sequence is TGTGCCAGCAGCCAAGCTGGGGCCAACGTCCTGACTTTC. Translated: CASSQAGANVLTF.

A few counts support this clone. Compared with germline, one end of the junction differs, possibly owing to a read error. This chain links TRBV28 with TRBJ1-4; D may be TRBD1 (5 bases). The CDR3 consists of 11 residues. Germline V CDR1 and CDR2: MDHEN, SYDVKM. The DNA of the CDR3 is TGTGCCAGCAGGGATAGGGACCGGACCGAATTT. Translated, it gives CASRDRDRTEF.

The V and J genes are TRBV6-1 and TRBJ1-5, with D possibly being TRBD1 (5 bases). V shed 6 bases and J shed 3 bases, with 12 bases lying between them. CDR1 is MNHNS, CDR2 SASEGT, per germline. The CDR3 runs to 14 residues. The CDR3 spells CASSLNRYNQPQHF. The CDR3 coding sequence is TGTGCCAGCAGCCTAAACAGGTACAATCAGCCCCAGCATTTT.

The chain employs TRBV18 and TRBJ2-5, with TRBD2 identical over 7 bases. Germline CDR1 and CDR2: KGHSH and LQKENI. Trimming at V came to 4 bases and at J to 5 bases, leaving 7 bases not matched to a gene. The CDR3 contains 14 residues. CDR3 loop: CASSRSDGGETQYF. CDR3 in DNA: TGTGCCAGCTCACGGAGCGACGGGGGGGAGACCCAGTACTTC.